These T cell receptor beta chains were read from a single sample in a study of regulatory T cells in long-lasting Graves disease. TCRdb fed the multiplex PCR reads into MiXCR, producing one record per CDR3 protein. Here the sample spans around 500,000 distinct CDR3 sequences, more than 10% being singletons. The data were also submitted as part of a second study, on T cells in Graves' hyperthyroidism and ophthalmopathy.

Material: peripheral blood mononuclear cells (PBMCs), obtained at new diagnosis, from a patient treated with antithyroid drugs. These receptors were taken from a woman aged 25 to 39 with Graves disease. The conserved cysteine and the conserved F or W are not part of the CDR3 here.

j_call: TRBJ1-2
v_call: TRBV6-2/TRBV6-3
cdr3_length: 12
cdr3_aa: ASSYSTPGYGYT

j_call: TRBJ1-1
v_call: TRBV20-1
cdr3_length: 11
cdr3_aa: SARDSFPLEAF

j_call: TRBJ1-2
v_call: TRBV29-1
cdr3_length: 13
cdr3_aa: SASSGQGESDGYT

j_call: TRBJ2-7
v_call: TRBV2
cdr3_length: 11
cdr3_aa: ASSPWGYDEQY

j_call: TRBJ2-7
v_call: TRBV2
cdr3_length: 11
cdr3_aa: ASSDRGRFEQY

j_call: TRBJ2-7
v_call: TRBV20-1
cdr3_length: 18
cdr3_aa: SARSLRVEGQAPLFREQY

j_call: TRBJ1-3
v_call: TRBV9
cdr3_length: 14
cdr3_aa: ASSPRGGHAGNTIY

j_call: TRBJ1-5
v_call: TRBV2
cdr3_length: 11
cdr3_aa: ASGQASRQPQH

j_call: TRBJ2-5
v_call: TRBV2
cdr3_length: 12
cdr3_aa: ASTERGWSETQY

j_call: TRBJ2-3
v_call: TRBV9
cdr3_length: 10
cdr3_aa: ASSPGVDTQY

j_call: TRBJ1-2
v_call: TRBV19
cdr3_length: 14
cdr3_aa: ASSMRGRGRVDGYT

j_call: TRBJ2-3
v_call: TRBV20-1
cdr3_length: 13
cdr3_aa: SARTGLQVTDTQY

j_call: TRBJ1-4
v_call: TRBV29-1
cdr3_length: 12
cdr3_aa: SVLDRGGNEKLF

j_call: TRBJ1-4
v_call: TRBV6-1
cdr3_length: 13
cdr3_aa: ASSPMTATNEKLF

j_call: TRBJ2-2
v_call: TRBV2
cdr3_length: 11
cdr3_aa: ATRVENTGELF

j_call: TRBJ2-5
v_call: TRBV28
cdr3_length: 14
cdr3_aa: ASSIPGDRGWETQY

j_call: TRBJ2-2
v_call: TRBV7-2
cdr3_length: 15
cdr3_aa: ASSEGLAGTNTGELF

j_call: TRBJ1-2
v_call: TRBV11-2
cdr3_length: 12
cdr3_aa: ASSHLTGPYGYT

j_call: TRBJ1-4
v_call: TRBV6-5
cdr3_length: 11
cdr3_aa: ASSFRDSEKLF

j_call: TRBJ1-1
v_call: TRBV11-1
cdr3_length: 13
cdr3_aa: ASSPGSSLGREAF

j_call: TRBJ2-5
v_call: TRBV5-8
cdr3_length: 14
cdr3_aa: ASNPLLAASRETQY

j_call: TRBJ2-3
v_call: TRBV2
cdr3_length: 12
cdr3_aa: ASSSDWRTDTQY

j_call: TRBJ1-2
v_call: TRBV7-6
cdr3_length: 13
cdr3_aa: ASSSPGQGSRGYT

j_call: TRBJ2-2
v_call: TRBV27
cdr3_length: 15
cdr3_aa: ASSLVPAGRVSGELF

j_call: TRBJ2-3
v_call: TRBV18
cdr3_length: 11
cdr3_aa: ASSDVRKPTQY

j_call: TRBJ2-2
v_call: TRBV19
cdr3_length: 14
cdr3_aa: ASSMTSGSGAGELF

j_call: TRBJ2-1
v_call: TRBV2
cdr3_length: 13
cdr3_aa: ASSEAQRVGEEQF

j_call: TRBJ1-1
v_call: TRBV18
cdr3_length: 14
cdr3_aa: ASSPLVPASSWGAF

j_call: TRBJ1-5
v_call: TRBV2
cdr3_length: 13
cdr3_aa: ASSEFRDSNQPQH

j_call: TRBJ2-7
v_call: TRBV28
cdr3_length: 13
cdr3_aa: ASSTPGQGSYEQY

j_call: TRBJ2-1
v_call: TRBV27
cdr3_length: 13
cdr3_aa: ASSSGLENYNEQF

j_call: TRBJ2-5
v_call: TRBV9
cdr3_length: 12
cdr3_aa: ASSVEGREETQY

j_call: TRBJ1-1
v_call: TRBV25-1
cdr3_length: 12
cdr3_aa: ASRGTGPNTEAF

j_call: TRBJ2-6
v_call: TRBV7-9
cdr3_length: 13
cdr3_aa: ASSKTDPGANVLT

j_call: TRBJ2-7
v_call: TRBV7-9
cdr3_length: 12
cdr3_aa: ASSQPGRGHEQY

j_call: TRBJ2-1
v_call: TRBV7-8
cdr3_length: 12
cdr3_aa: ASSTLTEYNEQF

j_call: TRBJ2-3
v_call: TRBV10-3
cdr3_length: 12
cdr3_aa: AISVVPSTDTQY

j_call: TRBJ1-2
v_call: TRBV6-2/TRBV6-3
cdr3_length: 12
cdr3_aa: ASSSGQPPYGYT

j_call: TRBJ2-2
v_call: TRBV12-3/TRBV12-4
cdr3_length: 13
cdr3_aa: ASSPQGNPNGELF

j_call: TRBJ2-2
v_call: TRBV20-1
cdr3_length: 12
cdr3_aa: SASGGRNTGELF

j_call: TRBJ1-1
v_call: TRBV20-1
cdr3_length: 12
cdr3_aa: SARRSRANTEAF

j_call: TRBJ1-4
v_call: TRBV27
cdr3_length: 13
cdr3_aa: ASSSRGRTNEKLF

j_call: TRBJ2-1
v_call: TRBV19
cdr3_length: 14
cdr3_aa: ASSIIAGDSYNEQF

j_call: TRBJ2-3
v_call: TRBV6-5
cdr3_length: 14
cdr3_aa: ASSYAAGSFPDTQY

j_call: TRBJ2-7
v_call: TRBV5-5
cdr3_length: 12
cdr3_aa: ASSSTGGWYEQY

j_call: TRBJ1-1
v_call: TRBV19
cdr3_length: 11
cdr3_aa: ASTVGMNTEAF

j_call: TRBJ2-5
v_call: TRBV7-8
cdr3_length: 13
cdr3_aa: ASSLLARVQETQY

j_call: TRBJ2-1
v_call: TRBV7-9
cdr3_length: 12
cdr3_aa: ASSLREVYNEQF

j_call: TRBJ2-5
v_call: TRBV9
cdr3_length: 11
cdr3_aa: ASSVAGVETQY

j_call: TRBJ1-2
v_call: TRBV14
cdr3_length: 13
cdr3_aa: ASSQDPGHGYGYT

j_call: TRBJ2-2
v_call: TRBV7-9
cdr3_length: 12
cdr3_aa: ASSLGTSTGELF

j_call: TRBJ2-7
v_call: TRBV5-6
cdr3_length: 12
cdr3_aa: ASSLGWNSYEQY

j_call: TRBJ2-1
v_call: TRBV5-1
cdr3_length: 13
cdr3_aa: ASSLTTSFYNEQF